Below, 21 T cell receptor beta chains from the same sample are listed, as sequenced in a study of Tregs in tolerant kidney transplant recipients (dated by TCRdb to 2018 to 2020). The library came from the immunoSEQ multiplex PCR assay. TCRdb took this table from immuneACCESS and kept in-frame rearrangements with V and J called. Such tables lack part of the clones; where checked against another copy, unresolved V genes explain under half of the gap, and the rest is unexplained. This sample is represented by over 50,000 clones; over 75% of them were singletons. Jointly, the top ten make up roughly 2% of the sample. What the time point label conveys for this sample: blood sample drawn before combined kidney and bone marrow transplant. Sequenced material: Tregs from blood, taken before the transplant. These receptor sequences come from a human donor who received a combined kidney and bone marrow transplant.

The chain links TRBV7-2 to TRBJ2-7, with D possibly matching TRBD1 (6 bases). The CDR3 is 15 amino acids. Germline-derived CDR1 and CDR2 are SGHTA and FQGNSA. V was clipped by 0 bases and J by 4 bases, with 13 bases between them. CDR3 sequence: CASSLALGANYEQYF. Written as DNA, the CDR3 is TGTGCCAGCAGCTTAGCCTTGGGGGCGAATTACGAGCAGTACTTC.

The rearrangement uses TRBV19 and TRBJ2-3; D gene ambiguous. V was cut by 2 bases and J by 3 bases, with 6 bases left in between. CDR3 size: 13 residues. Germline V gives CDR1 LNHDA, CDR2 SQIVND (reference sequence). CDR3 DNA: TGTGCCAGTAGTATATCGGTAACAGATACGCAGTATTTT. The encoded protein is CASSISVTDTQYF. Combining the CDR3 with reference TRBV19 and TRBJ2-3 gives the whole variable domain DGGITQSPKYLFRKEGQNVTLSCEQNLNHDAMYWYRQDPGQGLRLIYYSQIVNDFQKGDIAEGYSVSREKKESFPLTVTSAQKNPTAFYLCASSISVTDTQYFGPGTRLTVL.

The chain is built from TRBV18 and TRBJ2-1, with TRBD2 as a possible D gene (5 bases). The CDR3 sequence is 15 residues long. Per germline, CDR1 KGHSH and CDR2 LQKENI. The V end lost 5 bases, the J end lost 9 bases, and 20 bases lay between the germline ends. CDR3 nucleotide sequence: TGTGCCAGCTCAGTAGGGCAGGACTCCGCCCGTGAGCAGTTCTTC. Translated, it gives CASSVGQDSAREQFF.

This chain links TRBV27 with TRBJ2-7; 10 bases match TRBD1. J lost 3 bases, V lost 6 bases, and 2 bases had no gene match. Per germline, CDR1 MNHEY and CDR2 SMNVEV (reference sequence). The CDR3 covers 13 residues. The CDR3 sequence: CASSWDRGYEQYF. The CDR3 DNA is TGTGCCAGCAGCTGGGACAGGGGCTACGAGCAGTACTTC.

This clone was detected once. The chain carries TRBV18 and TRBJ2-7; no definite D call. CDR1 and CDR2 (germline): KGHSH, LQKENI. The CDR3 spans 14 residues. The ends were cut back, 0 bases at V and 5 bases at J, with 11 bases in the middle. The CDR3 region has the DNA TGTGCCAGCTCACCACCAAGTACAAACCACGAGCAGTACTTC. This translates into CASSPPSTNHEQYF. The whole variable domain, filled in from reference TRBV18 and TRBJ2-7, reads NAGVMQNPRHLVRRRGQEARLRCSPMKGHSHVYWYRQLPEEGLKFMVYLQKENIIDESGMPKERFSAEFPKEGPSILRIQQVVRGDSAAYFCASSPPSTNHEQYFGPGTRLTVT.

The V and J genes are TRBV6-1 and TRBJ1-5; D might be TRBD1 (6 bases). The CDR3 is made up of 15 amino acids. With 6 bases removed from V and 5 bases from J, the gap between germline ends came to 17 bases. The germline V gene has CDR1 MNHNS and CDR2 SASEGT. In DNA form, the CDR3 reads TGTGCCAGCAGGGAGGACAGACGATCGGATCAGCCCCAGCATTTT. It translates to CASREDRRSDQPQHF.

The genes are TRBV7-2 and TRBJ2-7; D is tentatively TRBD1 or TRBD2 (5 bases each). The V end lost 0 bases, the J end lost 4 bases, and 7 bases lay between the germline ends. The CDR3 totals 13 residues. Germline V gene lookup returns CDR1 SGHTA and CDR2 FQGNSA. Here the CDR3 DNA reads TGTGCCAGCAGCTTAGCGGGACCTTACGAGCAGTACTTC. This codes for CASSLAGPYEQYF.

This clone was counted once. This sequence joins TRBV19 and TRBJ2-1; no clear D gene. The germline V gene encodes CDR1 LNHDA and CDR2 SQIVND (reference sequence). V lost 7 bases and J 2 bases, leaving 18 bases between the germline ends. CDR3 length equals 16 residues. This CDR3 reads CASIGFGGEPYNEQFF. DNA of the CDR3: TGTGCCAGTATCGGTTTCGGCGGAGAACCCTACAATGAGCAGTTCTTC.

This chain connects TRBV5-1 to TRBJ2-3; D gene ambiguous. Germline CDR1 SGHRS, CDR2 YFSETQ. The CDR3 loop spans 15 amino acids. V was cut by 0 bases and J by 6 bases, with 14 bases left in between. The CDR3 DNA follows: TGCGCCAGCAGCTTGGGACACCACGGATCCGATACGCAGTATTTT. The encoded protein is CASSLGHHGSDTQYF.

This chain connects TRBV6-6 to TRBJ2-1; TRBD2 agrees at 7 bases. With V trimmed by 9 bases and J by 3 bases, 8 bases remained unmatched. This CDR3 is built from 14 residues. Germline V gene data show CDR1 as MNHNY and CDR2 as SVGAGI (reference sequence). The CDR3, as DNA: TGTGCCAGTTCGCCCCTAGCGGACTACAATGAGCAGTTCTTC. Translating gives CASSPLADYNEQFF.

The gene calls are TRBV5-8 and TRBJ1-2; TRBD1 aligns across 7 bases. The length of the CDR3 is 16 residues. The germline CDR1 and CDR2 sequences are SGHTS and YDEGEE. The junction had 17 bases not matched to a gene; V was cut back by 4 bases and J by 8 bases. The CDR3 spells CASSPYGGQAPGGYTF. In nucleotides, the CDR3 is TGTGCCAGCAGCCCGTACGGCGGACAGGCTCCGGGAGGCTACACCTTC.

The chain joins TRBV6-5 to TRBJ1-4; the D gene is possibly TRBD1 (5 bases). The CDR3 has 13 residues. The V gene lost 6 bases and the J gene lost 8 bases, with 13 bases spanning the gap. Germline loops: CDR1 MNHEY, CDR2 SVGAGI. The CDR3 DNA reads as TGTGCCAGCAGCGGGGGGATGGGAGAAAAACTGTTTTTT. Its translation: CASSGGMGEKLFF.

The chain uses TRBV11-3 and TRBJ1-2; D is perhaps TRBD1 (5 bases). V lost 5 bases to trimming and J lost 6 bases, with 10 bases between them. The germline CDR1 and CDR2 sequences are SGHNT and YENEEA. The CDR3 has 12 amino acids. The chain's CDR3 is CASSRDFDGYTF. CDR3 coding DNA: TGTGCCAGCAGCCGGGACTTTGATGGCTACACCTTC.

The J gene is TRBJ2-3, the V gene TRBV19, with TRBD1 matching over 8 bases. Looked up from germline, CDR1 is LNHDA and CDR2 is SQIVND (reference sequence). The CDR3 runs to 15 residues. Trimming removed 4 bases from V and 3 bases from J; junction bases left unmatched: 6. CDR3 DNA: TGTGCCAGTAGTAAGGGACAGGATCCTACAGATACGCAGTATTTT. Translating gives CASSKGQDPTDTQYF. Complete variable domain (other parts from reference TRBV19 and TRBJ2-3): DGGITQSPKYLFRKEGQNVTLSCEQNLNHDAMYWYRQDPGQGLRLIYYSQIVNDFQKGDIAEGYSVSREKKESFPLTVTSAQKNPTAFYLCASSKGQDPTDTQYFGPGTRLTVL.

The chain joins TRBV4-3 to TRBJ2-2, with D uncertain. Germline lookup yields CDR1 LGHNA and CDR2 YSLEER. CDR3 length: 16 residues. V lost 4 bases and J lost 0, with 12 bases in between. Here the CDR3 DNA reads TGCGCCAGCAGCCCCAGGACCCTTACGAACACCGGGGAGCTGTTTTTT. It encodes CASSPRTLTNTGELFF.

The chain employs TRBV28 and TRBJ1-1; tentatively, D is TRBD1 (5 bases). Between the trimmed V and J ends, which lost 0 bases and 1 base, there was a span of 6 bases. The CDR3 sequence is 14 residues long. Germline V lookup: CDR1 MDHEN, CDR2 SYDVKM. This CDR3 reads CASSLWRGNTEAFF. The CDR3 bases are TGTGCCAGCAGTTTATGGAGGGGGAACACTGAAGCTTTCTTT.

The V call is TRBV5-4, the J call TRBJ2-7; D unresolved. The CDR3 has 12 residues. Germline V gives CDR1 SGHNT, CDR2 YYREEE (reference sequence). The V gene lost 4 bases and the J gene lost 2 bases, with 7 bases spanning the gap. DNA of the CDR3: TGTGCCAGCAGCGGCGGACCCTACGAGCAGTACTTC. It yields the protein CASSGGPYEQYF.

This clone has a handful of counts. The chain joins TRBV5-4 to TRBJ1-1, with 9 bases matching TRBD1. The J segment lost 4 bases and the V segment lost 4 bases, leaving 5 bases of the junction unmatched. Germline lookup yields CDR1 SGHNT and CDR2 YYREEE (reference sequence). The CDR3 spans 14 residues. The CDR3: CASSLGDRATEAFF. CDR3 bases: TGTGCCAGCAGCCTAGGGGACAGGGCCACTGAAGCTTTCTTT.

The CDR3: CASSPTVLTDTQYF. Here the CDR3 DNA reads TGTGCCAGCAGCCCGACAGTGTTGACAGATACGCAGTATTTT. J is TRBJ2-3 and V is TRBV6-5; TRBD1 might be the D (5 bases). CDR3 length: 14 residues. CDR1 MNHEY and CDR2 SVGAGI come from the germline V gene. Trimming took off 6 bases at V and 3 bases at J, with 13 bases between the two ends.

V and J are TRBV6-1 and TRBJ1-3; 8 bases are a match to TRBD1. The ends lost 4 bases at V and 2 bases at J; junction bases unmatched: 10. Germline CDR1 MNHNS, CDR2 SASEGT. There are 17 residues in the CDR3. CDR3 residues: CASSGWFGTGTGNTIYF. In DNA, the CDR3 is TGTGCCAGCAGTGGTTGGTTCGGGACAGGAACTGGAAACACCATATATTTT.

The V gene is TRBV7-8, the J gene TRBJ2-2; D gene unclear. The germline V gene encodes CDR1 SGHVS and CDR2 FQNEAQ. V gave up 4 bases and J gave up 3 bases, with 3 bases separating them. The CDR3 has 12 residues. The CDR3 region has the DNA TGTGCCAGCAGCTCGGACACCGGGGAGCTGTTTTTT. The encoded protein is CASSSDTGELFF.